Included here is one T cell receptor (beta chain) sequence, with context. The CDR3 is 15 residues long. Trimming removed 6 bases from V and 4 bases from J; junction bases left unmatched: 12. Germline V gives CDR1 WSHSY, CDR2 SAAADI. The data originate from a study of tissue T cells after allogeneic stem cell transplantation. Profiling relied on immunoSEQ multiplex PCR, and the TCRdb table lists in-frame clones only, not all of them. The table has 20,000 to 30,000 clones, around 67% seen once. The chain links TRBV10-2 to TRBJ2-7; 7 nucleotides line up with TRBD2. The material was tissue from the ileum, obtained at autopsy. The sequence derives from a female donor at least 60 years old with lung cancer. The CDR3: CASRASRGSFYEQYF. CDR3 sequence (DNA): TGCGCCAGCAGGGCAAGCCGCGGGAGTTTTTACGAGCAGTACTTC.